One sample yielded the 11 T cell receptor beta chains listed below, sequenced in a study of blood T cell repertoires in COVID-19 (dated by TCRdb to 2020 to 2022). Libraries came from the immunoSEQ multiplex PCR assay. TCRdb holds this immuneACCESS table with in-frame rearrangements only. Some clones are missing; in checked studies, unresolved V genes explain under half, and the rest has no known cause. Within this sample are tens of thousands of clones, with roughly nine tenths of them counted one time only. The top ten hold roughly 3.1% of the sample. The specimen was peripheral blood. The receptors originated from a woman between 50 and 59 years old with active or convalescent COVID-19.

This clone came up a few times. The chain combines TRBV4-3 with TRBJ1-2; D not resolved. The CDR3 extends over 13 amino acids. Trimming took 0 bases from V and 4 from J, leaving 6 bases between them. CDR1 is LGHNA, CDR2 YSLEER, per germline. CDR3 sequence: CASSQDPVYGYTF. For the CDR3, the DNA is TGCGCCAGCAGCCAAGATCCGGTCTATGGCTACACCTTC.

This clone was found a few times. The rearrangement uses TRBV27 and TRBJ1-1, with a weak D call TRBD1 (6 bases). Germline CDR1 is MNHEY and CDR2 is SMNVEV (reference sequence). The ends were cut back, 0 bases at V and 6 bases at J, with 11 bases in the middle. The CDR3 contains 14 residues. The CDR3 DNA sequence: TGTGCCAGCAGTTTATCACGGACAGAGTCTGAAGCTTTCTTT. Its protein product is CASSLSRTESEAFF.

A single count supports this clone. This CDR3 reads CASTDFGGISYNEQFF. Written as DNA, the CDR3 is TGTGCCAGCACGGATTTCGGGGGGATATCCTACAATGAGCAGTTCTTC. This chain connects TRBV7-9 to TRBJ2-1; TRBD2 matches at 7 bases. CDR1 and CDR2 from the germline V gene are SEHNR and FQNEAQ (reference sequence). With 7 bases clipped from V and 1 base from J, the junction kept 10 bases outside the gene matches. The CDR3 is 16 amino acids.

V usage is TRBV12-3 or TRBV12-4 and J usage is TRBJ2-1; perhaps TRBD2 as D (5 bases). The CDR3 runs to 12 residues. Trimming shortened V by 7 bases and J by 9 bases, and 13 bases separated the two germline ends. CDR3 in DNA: TGTGCCAGCACCCACTCAAGCGGTGAGCAGTTCTTC. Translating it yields CASTHSSGEQFF.

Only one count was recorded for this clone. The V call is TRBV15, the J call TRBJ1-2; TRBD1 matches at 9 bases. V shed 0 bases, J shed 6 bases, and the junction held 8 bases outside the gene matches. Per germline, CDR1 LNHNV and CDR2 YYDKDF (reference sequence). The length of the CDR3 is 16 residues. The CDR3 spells CATSRERADRGDGYTF. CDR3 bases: TGTGCCACCAGCAGAGAACGTGCGGACAGGGGAGATGGCTACACCTTC.

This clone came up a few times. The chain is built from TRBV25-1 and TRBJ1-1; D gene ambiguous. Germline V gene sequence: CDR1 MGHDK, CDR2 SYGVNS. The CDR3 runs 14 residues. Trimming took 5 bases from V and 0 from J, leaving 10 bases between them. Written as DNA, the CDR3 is TGTGCCAGCAGTAGACAAGGCATGAACACTGAAGCTTTCTTT. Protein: CASSRQGMNTEAFF.

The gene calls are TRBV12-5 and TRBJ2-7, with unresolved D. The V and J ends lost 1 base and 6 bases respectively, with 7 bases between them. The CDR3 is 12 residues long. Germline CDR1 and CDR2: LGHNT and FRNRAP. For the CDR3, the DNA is TGTGCTAGTGGTTTGGATAACATCGAGCAGTACTTC. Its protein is CASGLDNIEQYF.

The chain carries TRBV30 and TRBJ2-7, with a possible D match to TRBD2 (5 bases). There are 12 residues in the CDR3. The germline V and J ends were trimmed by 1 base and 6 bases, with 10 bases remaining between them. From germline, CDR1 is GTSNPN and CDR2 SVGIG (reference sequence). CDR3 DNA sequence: TGTGCCTGGAGTGAGGATAGCGCCGAGCAGTACTTC. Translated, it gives CAWSEDSAEQYF. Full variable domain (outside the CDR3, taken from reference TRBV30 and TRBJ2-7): SQTIHQWPATLVQPVGSPLSLECTVEGTSNPNLYWYRQAAGRGLQLLFYSVGIGQISSEVPQNLSASRPQDRQFILSSKKLLLSDSGFYLCAWSEDSAEQYFGPGTRLTVT.

The CDR3 here is CASSLDMTASPHYGYTF. Here the CDR3 DNA reads TGTGCCAGCAGCTTGGATATGACAGCGAGTCCCCACTATGGCTACACCTTC. The chain couples TRBV5-6 to TRBJ1-2; D might be TRBD1 (5 bases). The CDR3 totals 17 residues. Germline loops: CDR1 SGHDT, CDR2 YYEEEE. Trimming stripped 0 bases from V and 3 bases from J, with 18 bases between.

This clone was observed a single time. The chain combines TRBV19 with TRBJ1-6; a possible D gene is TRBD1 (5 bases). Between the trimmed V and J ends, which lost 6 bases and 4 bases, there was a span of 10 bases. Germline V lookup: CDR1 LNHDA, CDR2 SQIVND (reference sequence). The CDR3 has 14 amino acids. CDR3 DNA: TGTGCCAGTAGGACGACAGAGTATAATTCACCCCTCCACTTT. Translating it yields CASRTTEYNSPLHF.

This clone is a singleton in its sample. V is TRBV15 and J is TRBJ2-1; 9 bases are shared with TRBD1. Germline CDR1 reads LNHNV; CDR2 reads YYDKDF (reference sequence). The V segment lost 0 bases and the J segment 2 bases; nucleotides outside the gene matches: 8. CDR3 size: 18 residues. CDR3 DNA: TGTGCCACCAGCAGAGATGTTCCGGGACAGGGTACCTACAATGAGCAGTTCTTC. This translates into CATSRDVPGQGTYNEQFF.